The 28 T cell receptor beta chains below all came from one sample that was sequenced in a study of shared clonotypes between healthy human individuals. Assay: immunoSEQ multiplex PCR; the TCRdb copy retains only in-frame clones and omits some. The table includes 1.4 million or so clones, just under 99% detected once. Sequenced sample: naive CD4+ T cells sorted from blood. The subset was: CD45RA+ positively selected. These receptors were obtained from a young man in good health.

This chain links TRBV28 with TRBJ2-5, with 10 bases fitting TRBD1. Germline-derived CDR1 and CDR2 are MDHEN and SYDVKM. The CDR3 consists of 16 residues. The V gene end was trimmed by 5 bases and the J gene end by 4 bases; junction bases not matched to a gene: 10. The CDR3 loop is CASSTRQGALVETQYF. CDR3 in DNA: TGTGCCAGCAGTACCCGACAGGGGGCGTTAGTAGAGACCCAGTACTTC.

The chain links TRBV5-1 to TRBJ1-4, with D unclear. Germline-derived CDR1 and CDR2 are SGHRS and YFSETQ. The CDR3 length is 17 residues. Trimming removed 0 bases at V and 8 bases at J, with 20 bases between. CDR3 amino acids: CASSLGTADLSAEKLFF. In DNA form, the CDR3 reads TGCGCCAGCAGCTTGGGGACCGCGGACCTCTCAGCCGAAAAACTGTTTTTT.

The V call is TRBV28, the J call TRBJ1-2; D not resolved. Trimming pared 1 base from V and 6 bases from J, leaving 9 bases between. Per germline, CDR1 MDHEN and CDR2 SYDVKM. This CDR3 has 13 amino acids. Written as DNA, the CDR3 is TGTGCCAGCAGTTTATCTGGACTGGATGGCTACACCTTC. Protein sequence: CASSLSGLDGYTF.

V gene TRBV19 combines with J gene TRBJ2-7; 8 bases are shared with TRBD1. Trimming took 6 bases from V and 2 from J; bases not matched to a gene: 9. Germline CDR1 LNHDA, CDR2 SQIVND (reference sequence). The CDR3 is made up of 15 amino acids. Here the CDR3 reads CASRRSGQGAYEQYF. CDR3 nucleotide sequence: TGTGCCAGTAGACGGAGTGGACAGGGTGCCTACGAGCAGTACTTC.

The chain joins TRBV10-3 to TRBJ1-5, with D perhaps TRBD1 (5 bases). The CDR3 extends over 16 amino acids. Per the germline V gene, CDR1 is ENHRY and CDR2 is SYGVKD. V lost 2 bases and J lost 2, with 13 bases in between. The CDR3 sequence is CAISESGGLGNQPQHF. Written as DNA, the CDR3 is TGTGCCATCAGTGAGAGTGGGGGGTTGGGCAATCAGCCCCAGCATTTT.

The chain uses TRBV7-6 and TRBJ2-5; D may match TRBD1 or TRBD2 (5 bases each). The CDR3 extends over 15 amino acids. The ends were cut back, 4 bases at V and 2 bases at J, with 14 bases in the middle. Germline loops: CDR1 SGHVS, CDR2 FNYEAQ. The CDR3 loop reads CASSSHRDLQETQYF. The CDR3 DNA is TGTGCCAGCAGCTCGCACCGGGACCTACAAGAGACCCAGTACTTC.

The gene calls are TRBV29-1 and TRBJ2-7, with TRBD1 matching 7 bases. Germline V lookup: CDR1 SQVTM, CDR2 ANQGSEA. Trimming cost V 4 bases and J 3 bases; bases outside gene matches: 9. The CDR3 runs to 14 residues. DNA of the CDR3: TGCAGCGTTGGCCCCCAGGGGGATGGCTACGAGCAGTACTTC. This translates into CSVGPQGDGYEQYF.

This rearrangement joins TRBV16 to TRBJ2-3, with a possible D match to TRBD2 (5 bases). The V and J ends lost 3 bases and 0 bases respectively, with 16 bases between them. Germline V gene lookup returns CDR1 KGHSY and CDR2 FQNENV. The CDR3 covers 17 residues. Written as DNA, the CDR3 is TGTGCCAGCAGCCAGCCCACGTGGCGGACTAGCACAGATACGCAGTATTTT. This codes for CASSQPTWRTSTDTQYF. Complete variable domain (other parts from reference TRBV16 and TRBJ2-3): GEEVAQTPKHLVRGEGQKAKLYCAPIKGHSYVFWYQQVLKNEFKFLISFQNENVFDETGMPKERFSAKCLPNSPCSLEIQATKLEDSAVYFCASSQPTWRTSTDTQYFGPGTRLTVL.

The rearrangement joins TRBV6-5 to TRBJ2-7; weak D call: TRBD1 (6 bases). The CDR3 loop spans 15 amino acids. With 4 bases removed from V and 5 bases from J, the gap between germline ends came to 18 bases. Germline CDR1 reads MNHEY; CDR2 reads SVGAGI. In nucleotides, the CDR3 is TGTGCCAGCAGTTCGATCCCAGACAGGCATGACGAGCAGTACTTC. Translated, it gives CASSSIPDRHDEQYF.

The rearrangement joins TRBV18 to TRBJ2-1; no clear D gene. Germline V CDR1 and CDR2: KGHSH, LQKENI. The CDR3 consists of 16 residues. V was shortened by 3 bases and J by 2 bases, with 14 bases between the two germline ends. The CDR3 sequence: CASSPLAAAAYNEQFF. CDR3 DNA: TGTGCCAGCTCACCCTTAGCAGCCGCCGCCTACAATGAGCAGTTCTTC.

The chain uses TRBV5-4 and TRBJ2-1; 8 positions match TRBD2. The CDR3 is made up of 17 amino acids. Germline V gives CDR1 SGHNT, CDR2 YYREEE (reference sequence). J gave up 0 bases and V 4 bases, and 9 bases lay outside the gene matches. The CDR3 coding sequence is TGTGCCAGCAGCACACCCCAGCGGGGGAGCTCCTACAATGAGCAGTTCTTC. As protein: CASSTPQRGSSYNEQFF. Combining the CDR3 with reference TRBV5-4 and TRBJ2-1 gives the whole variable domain ETGVTQSPTHLIKTRGQQVTLRCSSQSGHNTVSWYQQALGQGPQFIFQYYREEENGRGNFPPRFSGLQFPNYSSELNVNALELDDSALYLCASSTPQRGSSYNEQFFGPGTRLTVL.

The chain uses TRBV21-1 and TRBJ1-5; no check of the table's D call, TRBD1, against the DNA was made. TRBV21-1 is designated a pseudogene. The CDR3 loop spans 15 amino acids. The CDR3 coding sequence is TGTGCCAGCAGCAACCCCAAGACAGGGGTTCAGCCCCAGCATTTT. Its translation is CASSNPKTGVQPQHF.

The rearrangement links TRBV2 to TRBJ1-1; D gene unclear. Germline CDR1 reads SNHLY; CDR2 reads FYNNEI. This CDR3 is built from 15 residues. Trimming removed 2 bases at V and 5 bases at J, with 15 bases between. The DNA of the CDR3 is TGTGCCAGCAGTGAATACGAGGTGCGGAGGACTGAAGCTTTCTTT. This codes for CASSEYEVRRTEAFF. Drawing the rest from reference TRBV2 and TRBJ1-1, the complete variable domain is EPEVTQTPSHQVTQMGQEVILRCVPISNHLYFYWYRQILGQKVEFLVSFYNNEISEKSEIFDDQFSVERPDGSNFTLKIRSTKLEDSAMYFCASSEYEVRRTEAFFGQGTRLTVV.

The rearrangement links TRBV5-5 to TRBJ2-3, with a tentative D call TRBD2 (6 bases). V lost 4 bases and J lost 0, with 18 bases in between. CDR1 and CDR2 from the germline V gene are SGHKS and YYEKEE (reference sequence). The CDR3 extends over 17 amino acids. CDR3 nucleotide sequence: TGTGCCAGCAGCATACCCCCGGGGGAACCTAGCACAGATACGCAGTATTTT. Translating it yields CASSIPPGEPSTDTQYF.

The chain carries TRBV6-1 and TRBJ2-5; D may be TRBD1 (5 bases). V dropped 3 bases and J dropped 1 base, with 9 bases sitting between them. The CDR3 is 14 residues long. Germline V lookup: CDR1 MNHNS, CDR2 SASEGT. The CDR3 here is CASSDTGPQETQYF. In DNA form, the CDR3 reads TGTGCCAGCAGTGATACAGGCCCCCAAGAGACCCAGTACTTC.

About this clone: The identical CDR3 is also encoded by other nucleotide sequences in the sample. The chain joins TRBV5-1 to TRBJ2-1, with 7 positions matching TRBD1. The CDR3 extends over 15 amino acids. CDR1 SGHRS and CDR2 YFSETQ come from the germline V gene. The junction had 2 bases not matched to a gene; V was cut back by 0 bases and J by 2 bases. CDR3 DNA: TGCGCCAGCAGCTTGGGTCAGGGGGCCTACAATGAGCAGTTCTTC. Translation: CASSLGQGAYNEQFF.

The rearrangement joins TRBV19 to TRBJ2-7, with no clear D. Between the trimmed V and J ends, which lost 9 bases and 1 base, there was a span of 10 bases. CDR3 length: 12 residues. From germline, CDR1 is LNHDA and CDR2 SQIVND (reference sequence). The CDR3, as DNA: TGTGCCAGCACGAGTCCTTCCTACGAGCAGTACTTC. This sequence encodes CASTSPSYEQYF.

The CDR3 loop reads CASRYQQGTGELFF. In nucleotides, the CDR3 is TGTGCCAGCAGATATCAACAAGGGACCGGGGAGCTGTTTTTT. The V and J genes are TRBV5-4 and TRBJ2-2; D not certain. Trimming pared 5 bases from V and 5 bases from J, leaving 13 bases between. Germline assignment: CDR1 SGHNT and CDR2 YYREEE (reference sequence). The CDR3 contains 14 residues.

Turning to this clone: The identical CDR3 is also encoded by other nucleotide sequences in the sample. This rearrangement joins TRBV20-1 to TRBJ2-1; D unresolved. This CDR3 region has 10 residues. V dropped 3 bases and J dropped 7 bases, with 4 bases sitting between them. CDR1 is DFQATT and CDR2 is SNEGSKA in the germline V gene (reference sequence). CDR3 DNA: TGCAGTGCTAGCGATAATGAGCAGTTCTTC. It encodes CSASDNEQFF.

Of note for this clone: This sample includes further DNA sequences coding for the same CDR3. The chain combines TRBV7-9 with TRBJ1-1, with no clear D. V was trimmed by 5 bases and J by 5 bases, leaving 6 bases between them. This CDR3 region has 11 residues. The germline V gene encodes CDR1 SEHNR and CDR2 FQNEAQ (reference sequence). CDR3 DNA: TGTGCCAGCAGCCCGGGGACTGAAGCTTTCTTT. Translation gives CASSPGTEAFF.

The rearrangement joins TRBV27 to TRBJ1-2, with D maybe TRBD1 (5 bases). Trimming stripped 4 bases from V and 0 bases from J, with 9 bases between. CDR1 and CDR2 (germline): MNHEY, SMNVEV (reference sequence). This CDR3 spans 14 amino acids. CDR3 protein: CASSYRQSNYGYTF. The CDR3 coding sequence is TGTGCCAGCAGTTATCGACAGTCTAACTATGGCTACACCTTC.

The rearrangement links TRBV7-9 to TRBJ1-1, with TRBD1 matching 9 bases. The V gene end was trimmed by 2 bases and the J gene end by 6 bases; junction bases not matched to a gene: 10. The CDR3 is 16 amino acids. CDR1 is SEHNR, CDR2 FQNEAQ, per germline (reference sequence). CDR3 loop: CASSLRTNRGHPEAFF. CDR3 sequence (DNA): TGTGCCAGCAGCTTAAGGACTAACAGGGGGCACCCTGAAGCTTTCTTT. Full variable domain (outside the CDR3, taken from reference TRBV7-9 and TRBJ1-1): DTGVSQNPRHKITKRGQNVTFRCDPISEHNRLYWYRQTLGQGPEFLTYFQNEAQLEKSRLLSDRFSAERPKGSFSTLEIQRTEQGDSAMYLCASSLRTNRGHPEAFFGQGTRLTVV.

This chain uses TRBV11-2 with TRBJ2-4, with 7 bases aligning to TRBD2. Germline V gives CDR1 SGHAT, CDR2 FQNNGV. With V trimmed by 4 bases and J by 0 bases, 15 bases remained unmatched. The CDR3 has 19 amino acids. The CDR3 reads CASSSIGGGRGLAKNIQYF. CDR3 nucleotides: TGTGCCAGCAGCTCCATTGGTGGAGGGAGGGGACTAGCCAAAAACATTCAGTACTTC.

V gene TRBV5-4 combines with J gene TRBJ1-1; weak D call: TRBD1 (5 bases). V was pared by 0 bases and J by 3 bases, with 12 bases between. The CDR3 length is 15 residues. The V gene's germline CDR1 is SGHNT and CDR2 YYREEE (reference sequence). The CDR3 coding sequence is TGTGCCAGCAGCTTGGAGGTAGCACAGGACACTGAAGCTTTCTTT. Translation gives CASSLEVAQDTEAFF.

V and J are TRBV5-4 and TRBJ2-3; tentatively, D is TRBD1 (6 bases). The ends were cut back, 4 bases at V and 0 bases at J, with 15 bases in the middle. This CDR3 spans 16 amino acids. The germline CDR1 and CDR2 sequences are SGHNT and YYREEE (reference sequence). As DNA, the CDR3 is TGTGCCAGCAGCGCCACAGGGCGTGCTAGCACAGATACGCAGTATTTT. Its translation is CASSATGRASTDTQYF.

As DNA, the CDR3 is TGTGCCAGCTCACCCCCCGCTCTAATTGGAAACACCATATATTTT. It translates to CASSPPALIGNTIYF. J is TRBJ1-3 and V is TRBV18; D gene uncertain. Trimming took 3 bases from V and 3 from J, leaving 12 bases between them. Germline assignment: CDR1 KGHSH and CDR2 LQKENI. This CDR3 spans 15 amino acids.

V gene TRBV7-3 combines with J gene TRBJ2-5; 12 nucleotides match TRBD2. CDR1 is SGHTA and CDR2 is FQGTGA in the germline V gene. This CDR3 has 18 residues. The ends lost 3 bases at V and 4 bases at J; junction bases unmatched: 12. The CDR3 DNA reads TGTGCCAGCAGCTTCGTGCGCCTAGCGGGAGGGCCTGGAGAGACCCAGTACTTC. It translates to CASSFVRLAGGPGETQYF.

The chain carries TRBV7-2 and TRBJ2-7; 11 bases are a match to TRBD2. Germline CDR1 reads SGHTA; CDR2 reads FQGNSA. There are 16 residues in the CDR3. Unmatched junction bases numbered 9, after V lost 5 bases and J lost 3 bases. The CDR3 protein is CASSTRTTSGNYEQYF. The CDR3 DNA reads TGTGCCAGCAGCACACGAACGACTAGCGGGAACTACGAGCAGTACTTC.